These T cell receptor beta chains were read from a single sample in a study of spatial heterogeneity in lung cancer. MiXCR, applied by TCRdb to the 5' RACE reads, yields one record per CDR3 protein. The sample includes about 38,000 distinct CDR3 sequences, 7.5% of them seen just once. The sequencing used PBMCs, collected at surgery. Receptors originate from a male donor with early-stage non-small cell lung cancer. The CDR3 runs from the conserved cysteine through the conserved F or W. Fields, in order: J gene, D gene, clone size, V gene, CDR3 protein, CDR3 DNA. The D gene is left open where the match is weak. Only some rows state a clone size, as once, few, many or a class for expanded clones.

TRBJ1-1	.	few	TRBV7-2	CASSFQIMSTEAFF	TGTGCCAGCAGCTTCCAGATTATGTCCACTGAAGCTTTCTTT
TRBJ2-7	.	many	TRBV12-3/TRBV12-4	CASSLQAGGNEQYF	TGTGCCAGCAGCCTACAGGCTGGTGGGAACGAGCAGTACTTC
TRBJ1-1	.	.	TRBV6-5	CASGRNTEAFF	TGTGCCAGCGGGAGGAACACTGAAGCTTTCTTT
TRBJ1-2	TRBD1	few	TRBV6-2/TRBV6-3	CASSYSPSAGGRNNYGYTF	TGTGCCAGCAGTTACTCTCCTTCGGCAGGGGGCCGCAACAACTATGGCTACACCTTC
TRBJ1-5	.	many	TRBV4-2	CASSQDPGAGQPQHF	TGTGCCAGCAGCCAAGACCCAGGGGCTGGACAGCCCCAGCATTTT
TRBJ1-2	TRBD1	few	TRBV5-5	CASSSTSPLTGLGYTF	TGTGCCAGCAGCTCAACATCCCCTTTGACAGGGCTGGGCTACACCTTC
TRBJ1-2	.	few	TRBV12-3/TRBV12-4	CASSLGREELLYGYTF	TGTGCCAGCAGTTTGGGTAGGGAAGAACTCCTATATGGCTACACCTTC
TRBJ1-1	TRBD1	.	TRBV15	CATSRDRGANTEAFF	TGTGCCACCAGCAGAGACAGGGGGGCAAACACTGAAGCTTTCTTT
TRBJ1-6	.	few	TRBV6-2/TRBV6-3	CASSYLQINSPLHF	TGTGCCAGCAGTTACTTACAGATTAATTCACCCCTCCACTTT
TRBJ2-1	TRBD2	few	TRBV9	CASGRDEQFF	TGTGCCAGCGGGAGGGATGAGCAGTTCTTC
TRBJ2-1	.	many	TRBV7-9	CASSLGQGNEQFF	TGTGCCAGCAGCCTAGGGCAGGGGAATGAGCAGTTCTTC
TRBJ1-5	.	many	TRBV6-2/TRBV6-3	CASSYGSGGGNQPQHF	TGTGCCAGCAGTTACGGCAGTGGGGGGGGCAATCAGCCCCAGCATTTT
TRBJ1-5	.	many	TRBV6-2/TRBV6-3	CASSLDDRPVSQPQHF	TGTGCCAGCAGCCTTGACGACCGTCCGGTCTCTCAGCCCCAGCATTTT
TRBJ2-3	.	many	TRBV12-3/TRBV12-4	CASRTSTDTQYF	TGTGCCAGCAGGACTTCCACAGATACGCAGTATTTT